This TCR beta chain was recorded in a study of T cells in Graves' hyperthyroidism and ophthalmopathy. Broader study findings: Appearing also in blood were most of the thyroid clonotypes expanded above 0.001.

This clonotype was counted a few times. Its antigen is currently unknown. First hyperthyroidism diagnosis is when the blood sample was obtained, before any ophthalmopathy symptoms. Amplification of TCR beta CDR3 regions was performed using RNA transcripts as template. The HTBI primer set served for first-round RT-PCR of the TCR CDR3. TCRdb called the multiplex PCR reads again in MiXCR, with one record for every CDR3 protein. The sample lists a few hundred thousand distinct CDR3 sequences, 15% to 19% seen once, with 28% in the top ten. This CDR3 is built from 14 residues. V gave up 2 bases and J gave up 2 bases, with 10 bases separating them. Germline V gives CDR1 MNHNS, CDR2 SASEGT.

This TCR came from a woman between 18 and 29 years old with Graves' hyperthyroidism that later progressed to Graves' ophthalmopathy. Sample: blood. The J gene is TRBJ2-7, the V gene TRBV6-1, with D possibly being TRBD1 (6 bases). The CDR3 protein is CASSEPGQTYEQYF. CDR3 bases: TGTGCCAGCAGTGAACCGGGACAAACCTACGAGCAGTACTTC.